This TCR beta chain is from a study of cytomegalovirus exposure and HLA in healthy donors. As for the study in general: Both the 120 validation repertoires and the approximately 700 first-cohort repertoires used the same platform, as reported by a later analysis. General observations from the study: The classifier reportedly diagnosed cytomegalovirus status with high specificity and sensitivity. Most sequenced TCRs were rare (though some public TCRs occurred in many donors). Altogether, 150 to 200 TCR beta chains were recorded as cytomegalovirus-associated.

Germline CDR1 reads LGHNA; CDR2 reads YSLEER. The length of the CDR3 is 15 residues. Trimming took 3 bases from V and 6 from J, leaving 14 bases between them. Details on this clone: Its cognate antigen is unknown.

The protocol was immunoSEQ multiplex PCR, while the TCRdb copy is restricted to in-frame clones and leaves out a portion. This repertoire shows more than 200,000 clones, 90% found once; its top ten account for approximately 3.1%. The receptor was isolated from a woman in her 30s in good health and CMV-seronegative. V and J are TRBV4-3 and TRBJ2-2; D may be TRBD2 (6 bases). The sequenced sample consisted of PBMCs. The CDR3 region has the DNA TGCGCCAGCAGCCAGTATGTCCGGGAGCCCGGGGAGCTGTTTTTT. Encoded protein: CASSQYVREPGELFF.